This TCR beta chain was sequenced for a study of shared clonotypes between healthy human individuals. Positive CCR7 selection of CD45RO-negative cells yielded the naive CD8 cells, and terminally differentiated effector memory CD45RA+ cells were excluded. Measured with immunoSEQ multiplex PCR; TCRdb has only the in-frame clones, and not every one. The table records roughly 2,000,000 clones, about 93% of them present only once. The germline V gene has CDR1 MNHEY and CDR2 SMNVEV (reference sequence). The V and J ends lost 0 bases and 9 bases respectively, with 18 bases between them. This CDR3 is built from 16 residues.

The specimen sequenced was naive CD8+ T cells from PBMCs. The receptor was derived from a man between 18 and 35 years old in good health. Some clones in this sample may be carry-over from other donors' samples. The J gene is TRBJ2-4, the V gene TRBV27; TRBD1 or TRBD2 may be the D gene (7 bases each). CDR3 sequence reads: CASSLSTGTTGGIQYF. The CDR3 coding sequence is TGTGCCAGCAGTTTATCGACAGGGACCACGGGGGGCATTCAGTACTTC.